This TCR beta chain is drawn from a study of T cell responses to AZD1222 COVID-19 vaccine. TCRdb's copy holds only in-frame clones and misses some; the assay was immunoSEQ multiplex PCR. The data hold roughly 100,000 clones, with approximately 90% observed a single time. The CDR3 totals 14 residues. Germline V lookup: CDR1 SGHRS, CDR2 YFSETQ. Trimming stripped 0 bases from V and 3 bases from J, with 10 bases between. The chain joins TRBV5-1 to TRBJ2-7; unclear D gene. This receptor was identified in an adult in good health. Material: peripheral blood, obtained on day 0 of AZD1222 vaccination. The chain's CDR3 is CASSLVSDLYEQYF. CDR3 bases: TGCGCCAGCAGCTTGGTGTCAGACCTCTACGAGCAGTACTTC.